One and the same sample provided the 3 T cell receptor beta chains below, sequenced in a study of post-analysis software for immune sequencing data. Study-wide findings and caveats: With TRBV5-6, TRBV5-1 and TRBV20-1 included, 5 or 6 TRBV segments were more frequent in patients than in controls.

The library was made from cDNA and included unique molecular identifiers. One entry per CDR3 protein results from TCRdb running MiXCR on the PCR reads. The sample has some 450,000 distinct CDR3 sequences; roughly 46% are singletons. Their target antigens are unknown. The sequencing sample was made of blood. These receptors were collected from a girl aged 5-17 years with multiple sclerosis.

This rearrangement joins TRBV28 to TRBJ1-2; the D gene is possibly TRBD1 (6 bases). The CDR3 covers 14 residues. V was pared by 6 bases and J by 3 bases, with 14 bases between. Germline values: CDR1 MDHEN, CDR2 SYDVKM. The CDR3 region has the DNA TGTGCCAGCAGACGAGGGGGACGGGACTATGGCTACACCTTC. This sequence encodes CASRRGGRDYGYTF.

The chain combines TRBV5-1 with TRBJ2-1; D not resolved. The germline V and J ends were trimmed by 0 bases and 5 bases, with 9 bases remaining between them. CDR1 and CDR2 (germline): SGHRS, YFSETQ. There are 14 residues in the CDR3. CDR3 nucleotide sequence: TGCGCCAGCAGCTTGGAACTACCCGACAATGAGCAGTTCTTC. As protein: CASSLELPDNEQFF.

Note on this clonotype: A read error may explain this, as a much larger clone is one base away. The chain employs TRBV20-1 and TRBJ2-1; 15 nucleotides agree with TRBD2. V dropped 6 bases and J dropped 12; count of bases not matched to a gene: 9. The CDR3 covers 14 residues. The germline V gene encodes CDR1 DFQATT and CDR2 SNEGSKA (reference sequence). CDR3: CSAAPGLAGGGQFF. DNA of the CDR3: TGCAGTGCCGCCCCGGGACTAGCGGGGGGTGGGCAGTTCTTC.